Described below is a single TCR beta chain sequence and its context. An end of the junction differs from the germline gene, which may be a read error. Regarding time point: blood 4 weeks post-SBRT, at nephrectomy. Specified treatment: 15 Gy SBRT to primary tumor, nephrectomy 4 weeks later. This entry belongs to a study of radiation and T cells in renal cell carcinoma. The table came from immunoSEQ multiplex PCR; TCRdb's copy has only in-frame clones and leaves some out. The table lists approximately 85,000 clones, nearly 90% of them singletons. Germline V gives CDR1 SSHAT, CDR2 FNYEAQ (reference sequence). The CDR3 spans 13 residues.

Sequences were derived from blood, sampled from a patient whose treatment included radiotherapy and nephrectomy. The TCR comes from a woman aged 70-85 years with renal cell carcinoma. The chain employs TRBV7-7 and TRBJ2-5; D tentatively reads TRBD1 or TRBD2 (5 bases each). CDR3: CASSLVGADTQYF. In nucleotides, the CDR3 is TGTGCTAGCAGCTTAGTCGGGGCAGATACCCAGTACTTC.